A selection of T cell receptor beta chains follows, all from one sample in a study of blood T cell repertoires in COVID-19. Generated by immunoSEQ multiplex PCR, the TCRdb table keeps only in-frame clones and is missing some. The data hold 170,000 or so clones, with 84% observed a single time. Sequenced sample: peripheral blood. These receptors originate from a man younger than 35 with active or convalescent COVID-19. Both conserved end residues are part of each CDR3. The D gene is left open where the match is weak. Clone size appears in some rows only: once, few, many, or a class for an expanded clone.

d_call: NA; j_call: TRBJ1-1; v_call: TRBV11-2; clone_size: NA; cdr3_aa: CASSFNIDSEAFF; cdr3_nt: TGTGCCAGCAGCTTTAACATAGACTCTGAAGCTTTCTTT
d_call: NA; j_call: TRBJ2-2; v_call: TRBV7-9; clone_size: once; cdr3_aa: CASTPGTNTGELFF; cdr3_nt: TGTGCCAGCACTCCCGGGACGAACACCGGGGAGCTGTTTTTT
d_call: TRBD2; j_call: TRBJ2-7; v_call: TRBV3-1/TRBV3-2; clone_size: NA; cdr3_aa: CASSQMASGNYEQYF; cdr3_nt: TGTGCCAGCAGCCAGATGGCTAGCGGGAACTACGAGCAGTACTTC
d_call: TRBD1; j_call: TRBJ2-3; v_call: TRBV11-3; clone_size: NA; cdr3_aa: CASSSPLGQGATDTQYF; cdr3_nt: TGTGCCAGCAGCTCACCCCTTGGGCAGGGGGCGACAGATACGCAGTATTTT
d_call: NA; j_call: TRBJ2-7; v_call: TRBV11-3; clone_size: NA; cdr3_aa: CASSSDSYEQYF; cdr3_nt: TGTGCCAGCAGCTCAGACAGCTACGAGCAGTACTTC
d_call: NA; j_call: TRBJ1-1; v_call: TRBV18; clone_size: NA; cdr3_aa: CASSPKRTEAFF; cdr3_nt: TGTGCCAGCTCACCCAAGCGGACTGAAGCTTTCTTT
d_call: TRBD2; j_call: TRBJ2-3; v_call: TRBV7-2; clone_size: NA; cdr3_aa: CASRPGLAVTDTQYF; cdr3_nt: TGTGCCAGCAGACCGGGACTAGCGGTCACAGATACGCAGTATTTT
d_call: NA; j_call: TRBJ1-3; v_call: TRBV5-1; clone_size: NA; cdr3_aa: CASSLEFSGNTIYF; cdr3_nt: TGCGCCAGCAGCCTTGAGTTCTCTGGAAACACCATATATTTT
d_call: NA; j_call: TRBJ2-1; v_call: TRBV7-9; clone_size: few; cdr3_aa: CASSLSLVLFF; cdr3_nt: TGTGCCAGCAGCTTAAGTCTAGTTTTGTTCTTC
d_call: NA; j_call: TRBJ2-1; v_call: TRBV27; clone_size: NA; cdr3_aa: CASSPEGTSSYNEQFF; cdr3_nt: TGTGCCAGCAGTCCCGAGGGAACAAGCTCCTACAATGAGCAGTTCTTC
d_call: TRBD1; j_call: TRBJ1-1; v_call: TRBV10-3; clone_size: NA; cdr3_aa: CAISEPGGWTEAFF; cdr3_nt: TGTGCCATCAGTGAGCCAGGGGGGTGGACTGAAGCTTTCTTT
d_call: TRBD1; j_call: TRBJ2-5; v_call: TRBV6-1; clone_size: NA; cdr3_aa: CASSDPTGYQETQYF; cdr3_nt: TGTGCCAGCAGTGACCCGACAGGGTACCAAGAGACCCAGTACTTC
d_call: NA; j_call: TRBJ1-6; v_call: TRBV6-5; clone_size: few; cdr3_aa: CASSYSTWGPNSPLHF; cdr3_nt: TGTGCCAGCAGTTACTCGACGTGGGGCCCAAATTCACCCCTCCACTTT
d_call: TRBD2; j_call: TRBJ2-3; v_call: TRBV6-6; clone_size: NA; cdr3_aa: CASSLIGGGSTDTQYF; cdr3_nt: TGTGCCAGCAGCCTGATTGGGGGGGGAAGCACAGATACGCAGTATTTT
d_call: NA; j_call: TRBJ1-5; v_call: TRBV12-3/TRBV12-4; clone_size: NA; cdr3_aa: CASSLTRGQPQHF; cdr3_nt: TGTGCCAGCAGTTTGACCAGGGGTCAGCCCCAGCATTTT
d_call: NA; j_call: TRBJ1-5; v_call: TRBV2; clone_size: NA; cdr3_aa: CASSGNYNQPQHF; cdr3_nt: TGTGCCAGCAGTGGGAACTACAATCAGCCCCAGCATTTT